This T cell receptor beta chain was retrieved from a study of CD8 T cells in Susac syndrome. The RNA, roughly 0.45 to 1 ug, was put through reverse transcription using random hexamers. The amplification used immunoSEQ multiplex PCR on TCR beta CDR3; it spanned 54 Vbeta and 13 Jbeta. Via MiXCR, TCRdb re-called the immunoSEQ multiplex PCR reads, giving one row per CDR3 protein. The table records around 280,000 distinct CDR3 sequences, 70% to 90% of them present only once. The germline gives CDR1 SGDLS, CDR2 YYNGEE. J gave up 7 bases and V 0 bases, and 6 bases lay outside the gene matches. This CDR3 spans 15 amino acids. In blood CD8+ and CD4+ T cells, TCR beta underwent sequencing. Included as multiple sclerosis controls were treatment-naive patients who had stable or active relapsing-remitting disease.

The rearrangement uses TRBV9 and TRBJ2-2; the match to TRBD2 covers 7 bases. This receptor was taken from a human donor with multiple sclerosis. The sample comprised CD8+ T cells from PBMCs. CDR3 protein: CASSVVEGGLGELFF. CDR3 in DNA: TGTGCCAGCAGCGTAGTTGAGGGAGGGCTCGGGGAGCTGTTTTTT.